The clone carrying this T cell receptor beta chain was observed a few times. Antigen unknown. The data are from a study of vaccination effects on CD4 cells after COVID-19. Study summary: Either the mRNA-1273 or the BNT162b2 vaccine was given to participants as two doses.

Study observations and caveats: Marked clonal contraction was seen in infection- and vaccine-induced clones late after vaccination.

Here immunoSEQ multiplex PCR was the method, and the copy in TCRdb shows in-frame clones only, minus some. The data hold over 45,000 clones, with around 70% observed a single time. The V end lost 5 bases, the J end lost 2 bases, and 16 bases lay between the germline ends. CDR3 length: 15 residues. Looked up from germline, CDR1 is MDHEN and CDR2 is SYDVKM. CD4+ T cells specific for antigen were expanded with viral peptide pools by the ViraFEST assay before sequencing. Between days 10 and 11 of culture, CD4+ T cells were separated out. Nucleocapsid antibody tests were negative, and the vaccine recipients had no prior SARS-CoV-2 infection. Wells containing 1.5 million to 2.5 million PBMC each were cultured with around 9.1 IU/ml IL-2 and approximately 10 ug/ml peptides. A half-medium replacement with IL-2 medium was carried out on days 3 and 7.

This specimen was CD4+ T cells from PBMCs cultured with SARS-CoV-2 spike peptides, taken before COVID-19 vaccination. The clonotype comes from a human donor who received a COVID-19 vaccine. V is TRBV28 and J is TRBJ2-7; D might be TRBD1 (5 bases). As DNA, the CDR3 is TGTGCCAGCAGTGGACGTCAGGGATTCCCCTACGAGCAGTACTTC. Amino acids: CASSGRQGFPYEQYF.